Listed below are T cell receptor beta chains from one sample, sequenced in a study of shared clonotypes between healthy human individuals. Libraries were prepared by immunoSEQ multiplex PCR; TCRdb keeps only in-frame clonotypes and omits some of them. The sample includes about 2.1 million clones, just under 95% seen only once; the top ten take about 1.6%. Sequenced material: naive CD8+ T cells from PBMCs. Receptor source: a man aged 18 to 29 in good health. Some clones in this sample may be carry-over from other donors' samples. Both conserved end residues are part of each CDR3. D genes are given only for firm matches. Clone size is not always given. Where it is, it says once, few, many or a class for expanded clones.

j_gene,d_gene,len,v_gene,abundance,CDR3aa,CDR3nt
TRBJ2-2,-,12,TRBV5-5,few,CASTLEFRELFF,TGTGCCAGCACCCTCGAATTCCGGGAGCTGTTTTTT
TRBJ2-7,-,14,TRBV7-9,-,CASSGWDTTYEQYF,TGTGCCAGCAGCGGGTGGGACACAACCTACGAGCAGTACTTC
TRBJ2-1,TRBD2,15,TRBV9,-,CASSVVGRADNEQFF,TGTGCCAGCAGCGTAGTGGGGAGGGCTGACAATGAGCAGTTCTTC
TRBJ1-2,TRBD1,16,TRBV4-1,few,CASSQTGGAQNYGYTF,TGCGCCAGCAGCCAGACAGGGGGGGCGCAGAACTATGGCTACACCTTC
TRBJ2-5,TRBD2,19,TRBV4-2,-,CASSQDIATTSGFKETQYF,TGTGCCAGCAGCCAAGATATAGCTACAACTAGCGGGTTTAAGGAGACCCAGTACTTC
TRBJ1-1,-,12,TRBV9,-,CASSRGDTEAFF,TGTGCCAGCAGCCGGGGGGACACTGAAGCTTTCTTT
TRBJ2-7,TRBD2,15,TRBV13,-,CASSPLREGTYEQYF,TGTGCCAGCAGCCCCCTGAGGGAGGGGACCTACGAGCAGTACTTC
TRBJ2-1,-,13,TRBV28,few,CASSLWSDNEQFF,TGTGCCAGCAGTTTATGGTCGGACAATGAGCAGTTCTTC
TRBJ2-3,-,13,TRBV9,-,CASSALRTDTQYF,TGTGCCAGCAGCGCCCTAAGAACGGATACGCAGTATTTT
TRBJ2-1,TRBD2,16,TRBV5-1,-,CASSRGRSGREGEQFF,TGCGCCAGCAGCCGGGGTAGGAGCGGGAGGGAAGGTGAGCAGTTCTTC
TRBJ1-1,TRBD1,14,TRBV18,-,CASSLDRGGTEAFF,TGTGCCAGCTCACTGGACAGGGGAGGAACTGAAGCTTTCTTT
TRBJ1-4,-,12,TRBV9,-,CASRGGDEKLFF,TGTGCCAGCAGGGGGGGCGATGAAAAACTGTTTTTT
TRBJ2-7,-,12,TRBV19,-,CASSLGTYEQYF,TGTGCCAGTAGTCTAGGGACCTACGAGCAGTACTTC
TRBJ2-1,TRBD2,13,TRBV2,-,CASMPSGSNEQFF,TGTGCCAGCATGCCTAGCGGGAGTAATGAGCAGTTCTTC
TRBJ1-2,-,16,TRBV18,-,CASSPPPGAAGYGYTF,TGTGCCAGCTCACCACCGCCAGGGGCGGCGGGGTATGGCTACACCTTC
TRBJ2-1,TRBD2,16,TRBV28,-,CASRSRLAGGYNEQFF,TGTGCCAGCAGATCGAGACTAGCGGGAGGGTACAATGAGCAGTTCTTC
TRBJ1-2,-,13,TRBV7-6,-,CASSLTAALGYTF,TGTGCCAGCAGCTTAACGGCAGCCCTTGGCTACACCTTC
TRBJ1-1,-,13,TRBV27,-,CASSLGTYTEAFF,TGTGCCAGCAGTTTAGGGACTTACACTGAAGCTTTCTTT